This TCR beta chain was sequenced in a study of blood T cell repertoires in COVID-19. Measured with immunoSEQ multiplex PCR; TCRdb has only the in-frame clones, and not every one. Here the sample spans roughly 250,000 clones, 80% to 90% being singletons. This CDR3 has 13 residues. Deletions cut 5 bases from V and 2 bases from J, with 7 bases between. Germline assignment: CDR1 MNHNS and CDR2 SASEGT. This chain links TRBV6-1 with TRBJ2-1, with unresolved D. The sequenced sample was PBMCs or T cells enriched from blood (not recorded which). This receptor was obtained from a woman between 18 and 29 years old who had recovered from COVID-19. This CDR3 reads CASSQEPYNEQFF. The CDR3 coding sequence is TGTGCCAGCAGTCAAGAGCCCTACAATGAGCAGTTCTTC.